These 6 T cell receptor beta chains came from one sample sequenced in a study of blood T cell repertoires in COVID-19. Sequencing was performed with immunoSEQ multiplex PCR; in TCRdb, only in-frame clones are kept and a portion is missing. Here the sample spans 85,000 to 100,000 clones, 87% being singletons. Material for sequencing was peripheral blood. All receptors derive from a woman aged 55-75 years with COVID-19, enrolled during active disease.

The CDR3 sequence is CASSFPTSFGRYF. CDR3 coding DNA: TGTGCCAGCAGTTTCCCAACTAGTTTCGGGCGTTATTTT. The chain combines TRBV28 with TRBJ2-3; maybe TRBD2 (5 bases). Germline V gene sequence: CDR1 MDHEN, CDR2 SYDVKM. V dropped 3 bases and J dropped 15 bases, with 19 bases sitting between them. This CDR3 has 13 residues.

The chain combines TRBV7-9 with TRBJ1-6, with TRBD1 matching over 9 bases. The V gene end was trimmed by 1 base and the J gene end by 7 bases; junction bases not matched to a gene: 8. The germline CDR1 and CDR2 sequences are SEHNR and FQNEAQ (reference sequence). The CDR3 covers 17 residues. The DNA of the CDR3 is TGTGCCAGCAGCTTAGGCAGAGACAGGGGGGGGAATTCACCCCTCCACTTT. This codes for CASSLGRDRGGNSPLHF.

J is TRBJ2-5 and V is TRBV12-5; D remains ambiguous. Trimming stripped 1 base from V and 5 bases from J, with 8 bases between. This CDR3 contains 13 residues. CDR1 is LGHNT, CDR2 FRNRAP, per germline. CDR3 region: CASGLGHSETQYF. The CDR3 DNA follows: TGTGCTAGTGGTTTGGGCCACTCGGAGACCCAGTACTTC.

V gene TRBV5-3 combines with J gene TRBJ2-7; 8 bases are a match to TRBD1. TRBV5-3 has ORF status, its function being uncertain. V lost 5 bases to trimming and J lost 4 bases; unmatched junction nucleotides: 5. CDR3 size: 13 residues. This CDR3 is CARRRTGSYEQYF. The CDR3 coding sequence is TGTGCCAGAAGGCGGACAGGGTCGTACGAGCAGTACTTC.

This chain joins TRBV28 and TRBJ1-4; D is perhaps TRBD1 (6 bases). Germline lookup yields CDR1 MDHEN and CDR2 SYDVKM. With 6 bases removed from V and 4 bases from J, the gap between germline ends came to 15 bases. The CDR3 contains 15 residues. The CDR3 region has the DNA TGTGCCAGCAGAAGAGGGGGGGCCCTTAATGAAAAACTGTTTTTT. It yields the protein CASRRGGALNEKLFF.

The CDR3 here is CASSGTSPRQFF. In DNA form, the CDR3 reads TGTGCCAGCAGCGGGACTAGCCCCCGGCAGTTCTTC. The chain is built from TRBV3-1 (or the pseudogene TRBV3-2) and TRBJ2-1; TRBD2 aligns across 9 bases. Germline V gives CDR1 LGHDT, CDR2 YNNKEL (reference sequence). CDR3 size: 12 residues. With 5 bases clipped from V and 12 bases from J, the junction kept 5 bases outside the gene matches.